What follows are 17 T cell receptor beta chains derived from one specimen sequenced in a study of post-analysis software for immune sequencing data. Findings and caveats of the study: Patients used a few TRBV segments, including TRBV5-6, TRBV5-1 and TRBV20-1, more often than controls.

Unique molecular identifiers had been added to the TCR beta cDNA libraries. TCRdb independently ran MiXCR on the PCR reads; one entry per CDR3 protein. The table records roughly 620,000 distinct CDR3 sequences, roughly 46% of them present only once. Antigens of these TCRs are unknown. Sequencing input: blood. These receptors all stem from a girl aged 5-17 years with multiple sclerosis.

The rearrangement links TRBV28 to TRBJ2-7; 9 bases agree with TRBD2. The V gene end was trimmed by 6 bases and the J gene end by 3 bases; junction bases not matched to a gene: 9. Germline loops: CDR1 MDHEN, CDR2 SYDVKM. The CDR3 has 15 residues. CDR3 sequence: CASRSSSGRSYEQYF. The CDR3, as DNA: TGTGCCAGCAGATCTAGTAGCGGGAGAAGCTACGAGCAGTACTTC.

The chain couples TRBV10-2 to TRBJ2-1; D is perhaps TRBD2 (5 bases). Per the germline V gene, CDR1 is WSHSY and CDR2 is SAAADI. Trimming stripped 5 bases from V and 6 bases from J, with 14 bases between. This CDR3 comprises 14 residues. DNA of the CDR3: TGCGCCAGCAGTCGGGTCCGGAGCGGCAATGAGCAGTTCTTC. It specifies CASSRVRSGNEQFF.

This clonotype was recorded only once. The chain couples TRBV20-1 to TRBJ2-3; 10 bases match TRBD2. Germline CDR1 DFQATT, CDR2 SNEGSKA (reference sequence). V dropped 0 bases and J dropped 2; count of bases not matched to a gene: 8. The CDR3 contains 17 residues. The CDR3 loop reads CSARDSTSGIFTDTQYF. The CDR3 nucleotides read TGCAGTGCTAGAGATTCAACTAGCGGGATATTCACAGATACGCAGTATTTT.

In this sample, this clonotype turned up a few times. The chain joins TRBV12-3 or TRBV12-4 to TRBJ1-2; D is ambiguous. The ends were cut back, 8 bases at V and 0 bases at J, with 10 bases in the middle. The CDR3 contains 13 residues. The CDR3 sequence: CASLLSPNYGYTF. The CDR3 region has the DNA TGTGCCAGCCTCCTCAGCCCTAACTATGGCTACACCTTC.

The chain recombines TRBV20-1 with TRBJ2-5; TRBD2 matches 9 bases. Germline V gene sequence: CDR1 DFQATT, CDR2 SNEGSKA (reference sequence). This CDR3 contains 14 residues. The V and J ends lost 2 bases and 5 bases, in that order; junction bases with no gene match: 6. In DNA, the CDR3 is TGCAGTGCTAGAAGCGGGGGGCCGATGGAGACCCAGTACTTC. The encoded protein is CSARSGGPMETQYF.

This rearrangement joins TRBV5-1 to TRBJ2-3, with TRBD2 matching 7 bases. Germline V lookup: CDR1 SGHRS, CDR2 YFSETQ. CDR3 length equals 15 residues. The V and J ends lost 4 bases and 2 bases, in that order; junction bases with no gene match: 7. This CDR3 reads CASSMGGTFTDTQYF. In nucleotides, the CDR3 is TGCGCCAGCAGCATGGGGGGGACTTTCACAGATACGCAGTATTTT.

In its sample, this clonotype was seen a few times. The genes are TRBV20-1 and TRBJ2-3, with 8 nucleotides matching TRBD1. Per germline, CDR1 DFQATT and CDR2 SNEGSKA (reference sequence). This CDR3 contains 19 residues. Trimming at V came to 6 bases and at J to 0 bases, leaving 20 bases not matched to a gene. The CDR3 protein is CSATSRGQAAFFSTDTQYF. The DNA of the CDR3 is TGCAGTGCAACTTCCAGGGGGCAGGCCGCCTTCTTTAGCACAGATACGCAGTATTTT.

The chain uses TRBV5-6 and TRBJ1-4, with D uncertain. The length of the CDR3 is 15 residues. Per the germline V gene, CDR1 is SGHDT and CDR2 is YYEEEE. Trimming took 4 bases from V and 6 from J, leaving 16 bases between them. The chain's CDR3 is CASSLATRVDEKLFF. As DNA, the CDR3 is TGTGCCAGCAGCCTGGCGACGCGAGTTGATGAAAAACTGTTTTTT.

This clonotype has a handful of counts. V and J are TRBV20-1 and TRBJ1-1; D gene unclear. Trimming removed 5 bases from V and 7 bases from J, with 8 bases in between. The CDR3 has 10 residues. Germline CDR1 and CDR2: DFQATT and SNEGSKA (reference sequence). The CDR3 nucleotides are TGCAGTGCTCTCTCCCATGAAGCTTTCTTT. Protein sequence: CSALSHEAFF.

This clonotype was counted only a few times. The J gene is TRBJ2-7, the V gene TRBV7-2, with 9 nucleotides matching TRBD1. Germline V gene sequence: CDR1 SGHTA, CDR2 FQGNSA. CDR3 length: 15 residues. V lost 5 bases and J lost 3; bases outside the gene matches: 8. Written as DNA, the CDR3 is TGTGCCAGCAGCCGACCCGGGACAGGGAACTACGAGCAGTACTTC. Protein sequence: CASSRPGTGNYEQYF.

This chain links TRBV12-3 or TRBV12-4 with TRBJ1-6; unclear D gene. Trimming took off 6 bases at V and 5 bases at J, with 5 bases between the two ends. The CDR3 spans 12 residues. CDR3 nucleotides: TGTGCCAGCAGCCACAATAATTCACCCCTCCACTTT. Protein: CASSHNNSPLHF.

The V and J genes are TRBV3-1 and TRBJ1-1; maybe TRBD1 (5 bases). Germline-derived CDR1 and CDR2 are LGHDT and YNNKEL (reference sequence). This CDR3 contains 14 residues. V was cut by 6 bases and J by 1 base, with 12 bases left in between. The CDR3: CASRHRDQNTEAFF. The CDR3 DNA is TGTGCCAGCAGACATCGGGACCAGAACACTGAAGCTTTCTTT.

The rearrangement links TRBV27 to TRBJ1-6, with TRBD1 matching over 8 bases. The CDR3 runs to 15 residues. V was pared by 7 bases and J by 7 bases, with 9 bases of the junction left unmatched. The V gene's germline CDR1 is MNHEY and CDR2 SMNVEV (reference sequence). The CDR3 spells CASTMSGQENSPLHF. The CDR3 nucleotides read TGTGCCAGCACCATGTCGGGACAGGAGAATTCACCCCTCCACTTT.

V is TRBV5-1 and J is TRBJ2-3; D is perhaps TRBD1 or TRBD2 (6 bases each). The CDR3 totals 14 residues. Between the trimmed V and J ends, which lost 4 bases and 0 bases, there was a span of 9 bases. CDR1 and CDR2 (germline): SGHRS, YFSETQ. CDR3 amino acids: CASSEGGSTDTQYF. CDR3 in DNA: TGCGCCAGCAGCGAGGGGGGAAGCACAGATACGCAGTATTTT.

The chain carries TRBV5-1 and TRBJ2-7, with TRBD1 matching over 7 bases. V lost 3 bases to trimming and J lost 2 bases; unmatched junction nucleotides: 5. Germline V CDR1 and CDR2: SGHRS, YFSETQ. This CDR3 is built from 14 residues. The CDR3 DNA reads as TGCGCCAGCAGCTGGCAGACAGGGCCCTACGAGCAGTACTTC. This translates into CASSWQTGPYEQYF. The full variable domain, in which reference TRBV5-1 and TRBJ2-7 provide the parts outside the CDR3, is KAGVTQTPRYLIKTRGQQVTLSCSPISGHRSVSWYQQTPGQGLQFLFEYFSETQRNKGNFPGRFSGRQFSNSRSEMNVSTLELGDSALYLCASSWQTGPYEQYFGPGTRLTVT.

V is TRBV28 and J is TRBJ1-5, with TRBD1 as a possible D gene (5 bases). Germline V lookup: CDR1 MDHEN, CDR2 SYDVKM. Between the trimmed V and J ends, which lost 6 bases and 2 bases, there was a span of 14 bases. This CDR3 is 15 amino acids long. Written as DNA, the CDR3 is TGTGCCAGCAGCCGTGCGACAGCCGGCAATCAGCCCCAGCATTTT. Protein product: CASSRATAGNQPQHF.

This clonotype came up a few times. This chain connects TRBV10-3 to TRBJ1-2; TRBD1 matches at 10 bases. V lost 6 bases to trimming and J lost 7 bases; unmatched junction nucleotides: 14. The germline gives CDR1 ENHRY, CDR2 SYGVKD. The CDR3 loop spans 16 amino acids. This chain's CDR3 is CAIRLTPGQGRGGYTF. In nucleotides, the CDR3 is TGTGCCATCAGATTAACTCCGGGACAGGGGAGAGGTGGCTACACCTTC.